The rows below give T cell receptor beta chains drawn from one sample of a study of human T cells and chemical hapten exposure. TCRdb reprocessed the RACE reads with MiXCR, giving one entry per CDR3 protein. The sample includes some 400,000 distinct CDR3 sequences, approximately 5.1% of them seen just once. Source: whole blood, taken in connection with sensitization to the hapten diphenylcyclopropenone (DPC). The receptors here all came from a woman aged 45-60 years with alopecia areata. Some clones in this sample may be carry-over from other donors' samples. The CDR3 runs from the conserved cysteine through the conserved F or W. The D gene is left open where the match is weak. Rows may omit the clone size; those that give it use once, few, many or a size class.

>TRBJ2-1|14|TRBV29-1|TRBD2|many
CSAGLAGGVDEQFF
TGCAGCGCGGGACTAGCGGGAGGAGTGGATGAGCAGTTCTTC
>TRBJ1-1|14|TRBV12-3/TRBV12-4|NA|many
CASSLFRTSTEAFF
TGTGCCAGCAGTTTGTTCCGTACCTCCACTGAAGCTTTCTTT
>TRBJ1-6|14|TRBV6-5|TRBD1|few
CASSPGAGGSPLHF
TGTGCCAGCAGCCCAGGGGCAGGGGGTTCACCCCTCCACTTT
>TRBJ1-5|14|TRBV6-5|NA|NA
CASSYGGIGQPQHF
TGTGCCAGCAGTTACGGGGGGATCGGACAGCCCCAGCATTTT
>TRBJ2-1|14|TRBV7-2|NA|many
CASSSGLGNNEQFF
TGTGCCAGCAGTTCTGGACTGGGAAACAATGAGCAGTTCTTC
>TRBJ2-7|13|TRBV27|TRBD2|many
CASSLAASYEQYF
TGTGCCAGCAGCCTAGCGGCCTCCTACGAGCAGTACTTC
>TRBJ2-1|14|TRBV20-1|NA|NA
CSAVTLFSYNEQFF
TGCAGTGCTGTGACGTTATTCTCCTACAATGAGCAGTTCTTC
>TRBJ2-1|15|TRBV25-1|NA|NA
CASSEFGPDYNEQFF
TGTGCCAGCAGTGAATTCGGTCCTGACTACAATGAGCAGTTCTTC
>TRBJ1-5|15|TRBV7-2|NA|few
CASSLVSKSNQPQHF
TGTGCCAGCAGCTTAGTCTCAAAAAGCAATCAGCCCCAGCATTTT
>TRBJ2-4|15|TRBV20-1|NA|many
CSARDSGGAKNIQYF
TGCAGTGCTAGAGATAGCGGAGGGGCCAAAAACATTCAGTACTTC
>TRBJ1-1|15|TRBV27|NA|few
CASSLSTGSATEAFF
TGTGCCAGCAGTTTAAGTACAGGCTCAGCCACTGAAGCTTTCTTT
>TRBJ2-1|13|TRBV24-1|TRBD2|many
CATSSAGGDEQFF
TGTGCCACCAGTTCCGCGGGAGGGGATGAGCAGTTCTTC
>TRBJ2-1|16|TRBV5-1|TRBD1|many
CASSATVQGVDNEQFF
TGCGCCAGCAGCGCGACGGTACAGGGGGTAGACAATGAGCAGTTCTTC
>TRBJ1-3|15|TRBV20-1|NA|few
CSARETARSGNTIYF
TGCAGTGCTAGAGAGACGGCCCGCTCTGGAAACACCATATATTTT
>TRBJ1-1|12|TRBV6-5|NA|many
CASSSGPTEAFF
TGTGCCAGCAGTTCGGGCCCCACTGAAGCTTTCTTT
>TRBJ1-1|15|TRBV7-8|NA|few
CASSLEGSMNTEAFF
TGTGCCAGCAGCTTAGAGGGCAGCATGAACACTGAAGCTTTCTTT
>TRBJ2-3|15|TRBV27|TRBD2|NA
CASRALAGFVDTQYF
TGTGCCAGCCGTGCCCTAGCGGGATTCGTGGATACGCAGTATTTT
>TRBJ2-1|15|TRBV4-2|NA|many
CASSPTSMPYNEQFF
TGTGCCAGCAGCCCCACTAGCATGCCCTACAATGAGCAGTTCTTC
>TRBJ1-1|13|TRBV9|NA|many
CASSGGVSTEAFF
TGTGCCAGCAGCGGGGGGGTGTCCACTGAAGCTTTCTTT
>TRBJ2-4|13|TRBV7-9|NA|NA
CASRQGAKNIQYF
TGTGCCAGCAGGCAGGGAGCCAAAAACATTCAGTACTTC
>TRBJ2-1|14|TRBV4-3|NA|many
CASSQVAGFGEQFF
TGCGCCAGCAGCCAAGTCGCAGGGTTCGGTGAGCAGTTCTTC
>TRBJ2-6|16|TRBV11-2|TRBD2|many
CASSLVAGEGANVLTF
TGTGCCAGCAGCTTAGTGGCGGGAGAAGGGGCCAACGTCCTGACTTTC
>TRBJ2-7|11|TRBV28|NA|many
CASSLGPEQYF
TGTGCCAGCAGCCTGGGGCCCGAGCAGTACTTC
>TRBJ2-7|18|TRBV12-3/TRBV12-4|TRBD2|many
CASSSGTSGGPLSYEQYF
TGTGCCAGCAGTTCCGGGACTAGCGGGGGCCCACTGTCCTACGAGCAGTACTTC
>TRBJ1-2|15|TRBV2|TRBD1|NA
CASSETGARGNGYTF
TGTGCCAGCAGTGAAACAGGGGCCCGAGGCAACGGCTACACCTTC
>TRBJ1-5|13|TRBV28|NA|NA
CASSLSKNQPQHF
TGTGCCAGCAGTTTATCTAAAAATCAGCCCCAGCATTTT
>TRBJ2-3|16|TRBV10-2|NA|many
CASSESKGGPTDTQYF
TGCGCCAGCAGTGAGTCGAAAGGGGGGCCGACAGATACGCAGTATTTT
>TRBJ2-4|17|TRBV5-1|TRBD2|few
CASSPRTSLGAKNIQYF
TGCGCCAGCAGCCCAAGGACTAGCTTAGGAGCCAAAAACATTCAGTACTTC
>TRBJ1-1|12|TRBV10-3|TRBD1|NA
CACGQGATEAFF
TGTGCCTGCGGACAGGGGGCAACTGAAGCTTTCTTT
>TRBJ1-2|15|TRBV5-1|NA|many
CASSTGPDSGYGYTF
TGCGCCAGCAGCACGGGACCGGACTCTGGCTATGGCTACACCTTC
>TRBJ2-4|16|TRBV7-2|NA|NA
CASSLEGTRAENIQYF
TGTGCCAGCAGCTTAGAGGGAACTAGGGCAGAAAACATTCAGTACTTC